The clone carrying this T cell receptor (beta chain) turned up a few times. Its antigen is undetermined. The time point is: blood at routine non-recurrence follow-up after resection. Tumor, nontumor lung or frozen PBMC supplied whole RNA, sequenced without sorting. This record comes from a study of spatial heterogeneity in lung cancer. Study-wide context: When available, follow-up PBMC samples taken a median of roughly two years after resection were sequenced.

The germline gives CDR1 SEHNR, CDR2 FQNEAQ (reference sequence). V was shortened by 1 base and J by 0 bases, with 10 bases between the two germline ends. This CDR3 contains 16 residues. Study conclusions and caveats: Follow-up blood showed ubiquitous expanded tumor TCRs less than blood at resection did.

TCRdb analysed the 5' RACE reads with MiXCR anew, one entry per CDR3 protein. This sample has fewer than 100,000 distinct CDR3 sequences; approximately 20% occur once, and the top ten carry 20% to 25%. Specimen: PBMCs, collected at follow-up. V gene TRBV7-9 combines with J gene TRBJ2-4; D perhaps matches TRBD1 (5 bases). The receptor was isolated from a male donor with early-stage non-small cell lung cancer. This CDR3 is CASSLEQVLAKNIQYF. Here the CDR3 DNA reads TGTGCCAGCAGCTTAGAACAGGTGCTAGCCAAAAACATTCAGTACTTC. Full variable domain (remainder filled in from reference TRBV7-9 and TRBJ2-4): DTGVSQNPRHKITKRGQNVTFRCDPISEHNRLYWYRQTLGQGPEFLTYFQNEAQLEKSRLLSDRFSAERPKGSFSTLEIQRTEQGDSAMYLCASSLEQVLAKNIQYFGAGTRLSVL.